Listed below are T cell receptor beta chains from one sample, sequenced in a study of cytomegalovirus exposure and HLA in healthy donors. Profiling relied on immunoSEQ multiplex PCR, and the TCRdb table lists in-frame clones only, not all of them. The sample holds roughly 51,000 clones; about four fifths are singletons and the top ten take 2.5%. The sample consisted of PBMCs. These receptors all stem from a boy aged 5 to 17 in good health and CMV-seropositive. Both conserved end residues are part of each CDR3. Each record gives: clone size, J gene, D gene, V gene, CDR3 DNA, CDR3 protein. D genes are given only for firm matches. Size tells how often a clone was seen (once, few, many) or the class of an expanded clone, and some rows leave it out.

abundance: -; j_gene: TRBJ1-1; d_gene: -; v_gene: TRBV13; CDR3nt: TGTGCCTCCAGGGGAAGCATGAACACTGAAGCTTTCTTT; CDR3aa: CASRGSMNTEAFF
abundance: -; j_gene: TRBJ1-1; d_gene: TRBD1; v_gene: TRBV5-1; CDR3nt: TGCGCCAGCAGCTTGGCAGGGGGCGTTGAAGCTTTCTTT; CDR3aa: CASSLAGGVEAFF
abundance: -; j_gene: TRBJ2-5; d_gene: -; v_gene: TRBV5-1; CDR3nt: TGCGCCAGCCAAGGACAGAAAGAGACCCAGTACTTC; CDR3aa: CASQGQKETQYF
abundance: -; j_gene: TRBJ2-1; d_gene: TRBD2; v_gene: TRBV4-1; CDR3nt: TGCGCCAGCAGCCAAGCGGTGATAGCGGGGGTTTCGAGCTCCTACAATGAGCAGTTCTTC; CDR3aa: CASSQAVIAGVSSSYNEQFF
abundance: once; j_gene: TRBJ2-7; d_gene: -; v_gene: TRBV10-1; CDR3nt: TGCGCCAGCAGTGCCTCTTTGACGGGAAAGCAGTACTTC; CDR3aa: CASSASLTGKQYF
abundance: -; j_gene: TRBJ1-5; d_gene: -; v_gene: TRBV10-3; CDR3nt: TGTGCCACCGGGCGGGGGCAGGATCAGCCCCAGCATTTT; CDR3aa: CATGRGQDQPQHF
abundance: -; j_gene: TRBJ1-3; d_gene: -; v_gene: TRBV9; CDR3nt: TGTGCCAGCAGCCTGTCGGGGATTCATGGAAACACCATATATTTT; CDR3aa: CASSLSGIHGNTIYF
abundance: -; j_gene: TRBJ2-7; d_gene: TRBD1; v_gene: TRBV2; CDR3nt: TGTGCCAGCAGTGAACTAGGACAGGGCCGGTACGCGAGGTACGAGCAGTACTTC; CDR3aa: CASSELGQGRYARYEQYF
abundance: few; j_gene: TRBJ1-1; d_gene: -; v_gene: TRBV27; CDR3nt: TGTGCCAGCGGACTCGGGCGGCCTGAAGCTTTCTTT; CDR3aa: CASGLGRPEAFF
abundance: -; j_gene: TRBJ2-7; d_gene: -; v_gene: TRBV9; CDR3nt: TGTGCCAGCAGCCTAGGGGAGAGCTCCTACGAGCAGTACTTC; CDR3aa: CASSLGESSYEQYF
abundance: once; j_gene: TRBJ2-7; d_gene: -; v_gene: TRBV5-1; CDR3nt: TGCGCCAGCAGAATTCGGGAGTCCTACGAGCAGTACTTC; CDR3aa: CASRIRESYEQYF
abundance: -; j_gene: TRBJ1-6; d_gene: -; v_gene: TRBV4-1; CDR3nt: TGCGCCAGCAGCCAAGGCAGGATAGAGAGTTTTAGCTCCTATAATTCACCCCTCCACTTT; CDR3aa: CASSQGRIESFSSYNSPLHF
abundance: -; j_gene: TRBJ2-1; d_gene: -; v_gene: TRBV9; CDR3nt: TGTGCCAGCAGCGTAGGTAGCTCCTACAATGAGCAGTTCTTC; CDR3aa: CASSVGSSYNEQFF
abundance: -; j_gene: TRBJ1-2; d_gene: -; v_gene: TRBV27; CDR3nt: TGTGCCAGCAGCACGGCGGGGGCCAACTATGGCTACACCTTC; CDR3aa: CASSTAGANYGYTF